The clone carrying this T cell receptor (beta chain) was counted a few times. Its antigen is still unknown. No DNA is shown, since the ends of the CDR3 on it are uncertain; the CDR3 is the one TCRdb lists. These data come from a study of blood T cells in healthy people across ages. General study points: Naive T cell percentage and TCR beta diversity correlated strongly.

Both ends counted, the CDR3 spans 18 residues. The second PCR ran about 6 to 12 cycles with a sample-barcoded 5' primer and J-beta primers. TCRdb passed the 5' RACE reads through MiXCR, listing each CDR3 protein once. The sample includes over 300,000 distinct CDR3 sequences, approximately 52% of them seen just once. The source is a man aged 55 to 69 in good health. Sequenced input: blood. The chain combines TRBV21-1 with TRBJ2-3; the table's D call TRBD1 went unverified against the DNA. TRBV21-1 is a documented pseudogene. The CDR3 loop is CASSKKEGWGQGTDTQYF.